The 24 T cell receptor beta chains reported below all come from one sample, sequenced in a study of CD8 T cells in Susac syndrome. Random hexamers primed reverse transcription of roughly 0.5 to 1 ug RNA. Via MiXCR, TCRdb re-called the immunoSEQ multiplex PCR reads, giving one row per CDR3 protein. The sample has 75,000 to 80,000 distinct CDR3 sequences; roughly 95% are singletons. The sequencing sample was made of CD8+ T cells from PBMCs. The receptors here all came from a human donor with Susac syndrome.

The genes are TRBV19 and TRBJ2-7; unclear D gene. In germline, CDR1 is LNHDA, CDR2 SQIVND (reference sequence). Deletions cut 5 bases from V and 5 bases from J, with 13 bases between. The CDR3 consists of 13 residues. CDR3 DNA: TGTGCCAGTAGTCCTTCAGAGGACGACGAGCAGTACTTC. Protein: CASSPSEDDEQYF.

The chain employs TRBV7-9 and TRBJ2-5, with TRBD1 identical over 8 bases. Germline lookup yields CDR1 SEHNR and CDR2 FQNEAQ (reference sequence). V dropped 5 bases and J dropped 5; count of bases not matched to a gene: 4. This CDR3 is built from 13 residues. The CDR3 bases are TGTGCCAGCAGCATGGACAGGGCGGAGACCCAGTACTTC. As protein: CASSMDRAETQYF. The full variable domain, its missing parts supplied by reference TRBV7-9 and TRBJ2-5, is DTGVSQNPRHKITKRGQNVTFRCDPISEHNRLYWYRQTLGQGPEFLTYFQNEAQLEKSRLLSDRFSAERPKGSFSTLEIQRTEQGDSAMYLCASSMDRAETQYFGPGTRLLVL.

V gene TRBV6-2 or TRBV6-3 combines with J gene TRBJ2-5; D is tentatively TRBD1 or TRBD2 (5 bases each). CDR3 length: 13 amino acids. Germline CDR1 and CDR2: MNHEY and SVGEGT. V was pared by 6 bases and J by 4 bases, with 12 bases between. CDR3 sequence reads: CASSRRDAETQYF. In DNA form, the CDR3 reads TGTGCCAGCAGCCGCCGGGACGCAGAGACCCAGTACTTC.

The genes are TRBV4-1 and TRBJ1-1; 8 bases map to TRBD1. Trimming cost V 4 bases and J 1 base; bases outside gene matches: 11. CDR1 and CDR2 from the germline V gene are MGHRA and YSYEKL. The CDR3 contains 17 residues. This CDR3 reads CASSRDRTGTGNTEAFF. The CDR3 nucleotides are TGCGCCAGCAGCCGCGATCGAACCGGGACAGGGAACACTGAAGCTTTCTTT.

This clonotype counts as medium-sized. The chain has TRBV3-1 and TRBJ2-1; unclear D gene. The CDR3 is 14 residues long. Trimming left V 4 bases short and J 10 bases short, with 17 bases between. CDR1 is LGHDT and CDR2 is YNNKEL in the germline V gene (reference sequence). CDR3 protein: CASSLGWLPWEQFF. CDR3 bases: TGTGCCAGCAGCCTCGGGTGGCTGCCTTGGGAGCAGTTCTTC.

J is TRBJ1-5 and V is TRBV14; no reliable D call. Trimming took 0 bases from V and 4 from J, leaving 10 bases between them. CDR1 is SGHDN and CDR2 is FVKESK in the germline V gene. This CDR3 contains 15 residues. CDR3 nucleotide sequence: TGTGCCAGCAGCCAAGAGGGAGGGTGGAATCAGCCCCAGCATTTT. The encoded protein is CASSQEGGWNQPQHF.

This chain connects TRBV12-3 or TRBV12-4 to TRBJ2-1, with a possible D match to TRBD2 (6 bases). The CDR3 totals 14 residues. Trimming shortened V by 7 bases and J by 8 bases, and 18 bases separated the two germline ends. This chain's CDR3 is CASTSVGGGDEQFF. The DNA for the CDR3 is TGTGCCAGCACCTCCGTCGGGGGTGGTGATGAGCAGTTCTTC.

The chain couples TRBV2 to TRBJ2-3; 8 nucleotides line up with TRBD2. Trimming at V came to 4 bases and at J to 5 bases, leaving 5 bases not matched to a gene. The CDR3 has 14 amino acids. The germline CDR1 and CDR2 sequences are SNHLY and FYNNEI. The CDR3 loop is CASSAGGALDTQYF. CDR3 coding DNA: TGTGCCAGCAGTGCCGGGGGGGCATTAGATACGCAGTATTTT. Looking up the rest from reference TRBV2 and TRBJ2-3 gives the full variable domain: EPEVTQTPSHQVTQMGQEVILRCVPISNHLYFYWYRQILGQKVEFLVSFYNNEISEKSEIFDDQFSVERPDGSNFTLKIRSTKLEDSAMYFCASSAGGALDTQYFGPGTRLTVL.

The chain couples TRBV7-9 to TRBJ1-1; 7 bases are a match to TRBD1. V was clipped by 5 bases and J by 1 base; unmatched bases: 16. This CDR3 has 18 residues. In germline, CDR1 is SEHNR, CDR2 FQNEAQ (reference sequence). In nucleotides, the CDR3 is TGTGCCAGCAGCCCATCAGACACATTGGACAGGAGGAACACTGAAGCTTTCTTT. This sequence encodes CASSPSDTLDRRNTEAFF.

The CDR3 nucleotides read TGTGCCAGCCAAGGGGGCTCGGACTATAATTCACCCCTCCACTTT. This encodes CASQGGSDYNSPLHF. The V gene is TRBV2, the J gene TRBJ1-6, with TRBD1 matching over 7 bases. The junction had 7 bases not matched to a gene; V was cut back by 8 bases and J by 3 bases. The CDR3 has 15 residues. CDR1 and CDR2 from the germline V gene are SNHLY and FYNNEI.

The chain is built from TRBV11-2 and TRBJ2-1; 9 bases line up with TRBD2. There are 14 residues in the CDR3. V gave up 8 bases and J gave up 4 bases; unmatched junction bases: 6. Germline V gene lookup returns CDR1 SGHAT and CDR2 FQNNGV. Written as DNA, the CDR3 is TGTGCCAGCGGAGAGCGGGGGGTTTACAATGAGCAGTTCTTC. Translating gives CASGERGVYNEQFF.

The chain carries TRBV2 and TRBJ1-6; D remains ambiguous. In germline, CDR1 is SNHLY, CDR2 FYNNEI. This CDR3 is built from 14 residues. Trimming took off 3 bases at V and 7 bases at J, with 10 bases between the two ends. The CDR3 bases are TGTGCCAGCAGTGATCCGGGAGGGAATTCACCCCTCCACTTT. Protein product: CASSDPGGNSPLHF.

V gene TRBV20-1 combines with J gene TRBJ2-2, with unresolved D. V was pared by 0 bases and J by 2 bases, with 13 bases between. This CDR3 has 16 amino acids. The V gene's germline CDR1 is DFQATT and CDR2 SNEGSKA (reference sequence). This CDR3 reads CSARDRLAGNTGELFF. CDR3 nucleotides: TGCAGTGCTAGAGATAGGCTCGCAGGCAACACCGGGGAGCTGTTTTTT.

This clonotype has just one count. The V and J genes are TRBV29-1 and TRBJ2-3; 10 nucleotides line up with TRBD2. Germline V gene lookup returns CDR1 SQVTM and CDR2 ANQGSEA. The J segment lost 4 bases and the V segment lost 1 base, leaving 17 bases of the junction unmatched. CDR3 length: 19 amino acids. This CDR3 is CSVEVVASGGDTQADTQYF. CDR3 nucleotide sequence: TGCAGCGTTGAAGTGGTGGCTAGCGGGGGCGATACACAGGCAGATACGCAGTATTTT.

V and J are TRBV4-1 and TRBJ1-5, with 7 bases aligning to TRBD1. Trimming cost V 1 base and J 7 bases; bases outside gene matches: 4. From germline, CDR1 is MGHRA and CDR2 YSYEKL. The CDR3 runs 14 residues. This CDR3 is CASSQVQGGQPQHF. The DNA of the CDR3 is TGCGCCAGCAGCCAAGTGCAGGGGGGACAGCCCCAGCATTTT.

V usage is TRBV7-9 and J usage is TRBJ1-1; TRBD1 might be the D (5 bases). V lost 5 bases to trimming and J lost 1 base, with 14 bases between them. Germline V gives CDR1 SEHNR, CDR2 FQNEAQ (reference sequence). CDR3 size: 15 residues. CDR3 nucleotides: TGTGCCAGCAGCCCCACCCTAGGACAGAACACTGAAGCTTTCTTT. This sequence encodes CASSPTLGQNTEAFF.

This clonotype was found once. The rearrangement links TRBV21-1 to TRBJ2-1. TRBV21-1 is labeled a pseudogene. This CDR3 contains 15 residues. CDR3 sequence (DNA): TGTGCCAGCAGCAATTGGAGGAGCTCCTACAATGAGCAGTTCTTC. Encoded protein: CASSNWRSSYNEQFF.

This sequence joins TRBV7-9 and TRBJ2-3, with D maybe TRBD1 (6 bases). The V gene's germline CDR1 is SEHNR and CDR2 FQNEAQ (reference sequence). V dropped 5 bases and J dropped 0 bases, with 15 bases sitting between them. CDR3 size: 16 residues. CDR3 coding DNA: TGTGCCAGCAGCCCACGGACAGAGACTAGCACAGATACGCAGTATTTT. Translated: CASSPRTETSTDTQYF.

CDR3 region: CASSGQDIPNTGELFF. The CDR3 DNA reads as TGTGCCAGCAGCGGGCAGGACATTCCGAACACCGGGGAGCTGTTTTTT. The rearrangement joins TRBV7-9 to TRBJ2-2; D possibly corresponds to TRBD1 (5 bases). The V and J ends lost 5 bases and 0 bases respectively, with 13 bases between them. The CDR3 runs 16 residues. The germline CDR1 and CDR2 sequences are SEHNR and FQNEAQ (reference sequence).

This chain joins TRBV6-4 and TRBJ2-3, with TRBD2 matching over 8 bases. Germline V CDR1 and CDR2: MRHNA, SNTAGT. The CDR3 consists of 15 residues. The J segment lost 6 bases and the V segment lost 4 bases, leaving 9 bases of the junction unmatched. The CDR3 sequence is CASSGDAGGEDTQYF. CDR3 bases: TGTGCCAGCAGTGGGGACGCGGGAGGAGAGGATACGCAGTATTTT.

The genes are TRBV9 and TRBJ1-6; 8 bases align to TRBD1. The CDR3 has 17 amino acids. Germline trimming cut 0 bases from V and 14 bases from J; bases unmatched to any gene: 16. Per the germline V gene, CDR1 is SGDLS and CDR2 is YYNGEE. The CDR3 nucleotides read TGTGCCAGCAGCGTAGAGGGAGGGGGACAGGCCGTCCCGGCCCTCCACTTT. Amino acids: CASSVEGGGQAVPALHF.

CDR3 DNA sequence: TGCAGTGCAAAGGACGTGGCCGGTTTTTATGGAAACATTCAGTACTTC. This gives the protein CSAKDVAGFYGNIQYF. The chain carries TRBV20-1 and TRBJ2-4; no reliable D call. Between the trimmed V and J ends, which lost 6 bases and 6 bases, there was a span of 24 bases. Per the germline V gene, CDR1 is DFQATT and CDR2 is SNEGSKA (reference sequence). This CDR3 contains 16 residues.

J is TRBJ1-1 and V is TRBV12-3 or TRBV12-4; D is ambiguous. V was clipped by 3 bases and J by 4 bases, with 9 bases between them. The CDR3 extends over 13 amino acids. As DNA, the CDR3 is TGTGCCAGCAGTTTCCCCCCAATCACTGAAGCTTTCTTT. This codes for CASSFPPITEAFF.

This chain links TRBV7-9 with TRBJ1-1; D might be TRBD1 (6 bases). Germline V CDR1 and CDR2: SEHNR, FQNEAQ (reference sequence). The CDR3 length is 13 residues. V was cut by 5 bases and J by 5 bases, with 12 bases left in between. The CDR3 spells CASSGQRGTEAFF. CDR3 in DNA: TGTGCCAGCAGCGGACAGCGAGGAACTGAAGCTTTCTTT.